The 9 T cell receptor beta chains in this list originate from one sample, sequenced in a study of response to subunit inactivated influenza vaccine. MiXCR, applied by TCRdb to the RT-PCR reads, yields one record per CDR3 protein. The data show about half a million distinct CDR3 sequences, with around 8% seen just once and roughly 13% held by the top ten. Sequenced material: PBMCs from blood, taken roughly 24 months after vaccination. The receptors come from a man between 50 and 75 years old who received an inactivated influenza vaccine.

This clonotype was observed many times. The chain employs TRBV5-1 and TRBJ2-7; D is perhaps TRBD1 (6 bases). From germline, CDR1 is SGHRS and CDR2 YFSETQ. This CDR3 spans 13 amino acids. Trimming stripped 2 bases from V and 4 bases from J, with 10 bases between. CDR3: CASSFQQGYEQYF. Here the CDR3 DNA reads TGCGCCAGCAGCTTTCAACAGGGATACGAGCAGTACTTC.

This clonotype was counted at least ten times. The V and J genes are TRBV4-3 and TRBJ2-1, with D possibly matching TRBD1 (6 bases). Germline lookup yields CDR1 LGHNA and CDR2 YSLEER. Trimming left V 4 bases short and J 4 bases short, with 20 bases between. The CDR3 spans 17 residues. CDR3 sequence (DNA): TGCGCCAGCAGCCCTACACCGGGACACAGTCCATACAATGAGCAGTTCTTC. Translating gives CASSPTPGHSPYNEQFF.

This clonotype was seen a handful of times. The rearrangement uses TRBV11-2 and TRBJ2-4; D might be TRBD2 (7 bases). The germline V and J ends were trimmed by 1 base and 0 bases, with 13 bases remaining between them. Germline-derived CDR1 and CDR2 are SGHAT and FQNNGV. The CDR3 has 17 amino acids. As DNA, the CDR3 is TGTGCCAGCAGCTTAGTTGGGGGGGGCGAAGCCAAAAACATTCAGTACTTC. This encodes CASSLVGGGEAKNIQYF.

This clonotype was detected ten times or more. The genes are TRBV20-1 and TRBJ1-2; possible D gene TRBD1, 6 bases. V lost 5 bases, J lost 3 bases, and 10 bases lay in between. The CDR3 sequence is 12 residues long. CDR1 is DFQATT, CDR2 SNEGSKA, per germline (reference sequence). The CDR3 DNA follows: TGCAGTGCTCAAGGACAGCACTATGGCTACACCTTC. Its translation: CSAQGQHYGYTF.

The V gene is TRBV3-1, the J gene TRBJ2-7; D is tentatively TRBD1 or TRBD2 (5 bases each). This CDR3 has 17 residues. Trimming stripped 3 bases from V and 0 bases from J, with 18 bases between. Germline V gives CDR1 LGHDT, CDR2 YNNKEL (reference sequence). The CDR3 nucleotides are TGTGCCAGCAGCCACCTCCCGGGACGGACGACCTCCTACGAGCAGTACTTC. It yields the protein CASSHLPGRTTSYEQYF.

This clonotype showed up just a few times. This chain links TRBV5-1 with TRBJ2-7, with D perhaps TRBD2 (6 bases). CDR1 and CDR2 (germline): SGHRS, YFSETQ. Trimming cost V 1 base and J 6 bases, with 23 bases left between them. The CDR3 loop spans 17 amino acids. This CDR3 reads CASSLSLRVSGRREQYF. DNA of the CDR3: TGCGCCAGCAGCTTGAGTTTGAGAGTTTCAGGGAGGCGCGAGCAGTACTTC.

At least ten counts were recorded for this clonotype. The V gene is TRBV4-3, the J gene TRBJ2-7; 8 bases are a match to TRBD2. V lost 3 bases and J lost 4; bases outside the gene matches: 8. Germline V CDR1 and CDR2: LGHNA, YSLEER. This CDR3 region has 15 residues. CDR3 sequence (DNA): TGCGCCAGCAGCCAGTCCCCGGGGGGGGAGTACGAGCAGTACTTC. Protein sequence: CASSQSPGGEYEQYF.

This clonotype showed up just a few times. This rearrangement joins TRBV5-5 to TRBJ1-1; D is unresolved. There are 13 residues in the CDR3. The germline V and J ends were trimmed by 2 bases and 1 base, with 6 bases remaining between them. Germline assignment: CDR1 SGHKS and CDR2 YYEKEE (reference sequence). The CDR3 nucleotides read TGTGCCAGCAGCTTCAGCTCGAACACTGAAGCTTTCTTT. Protein sequence: CASSFSSNTEAFF.

The chain uses TRBV4-2 and TRBJ2-7, with D possibly matching TRBD2 (5 bases). CDR3 size: 15 residues. V was pared by 1 base and J by 0 bases, with 10 bases between. From germline, CDR1 is LGHNA and CDR2 YNFKEQ. The CDR3 sequence is CASSQVGAYSYEQYF. As DNA, the CDR3 is TGTGCCAGCAGCCAAGTGGGAGCCTACTCCTACGAGCAGTACTTC.